This record covers a single T cell receptor beta chain. This specimen belongs to a study of control samples from healthy donors and cancer patients. Trimming stripped 5 bases from V and 7 bases from J, with 17 bases between. CDR3 size: 15 residues. The V gene's germline CDR1 is MDHEN and CDR2 SYDVKM. Assay: immunoSEQ multiplex PCR; the TCRdb copy retains only in-frame clones and omits some. Of about 410,000 clones listed, 80% to 95% were seen once; the top ten hold around 6.4%. This clonotype was sampled from a man between 35 and 55 years old with head and neck cancer. The chain employs TRBV28 and TRBJ2-2; D not certain. Sequenced: PBMCs. The CDR3 is CASSEAPRVVGELFF. In DNA, the CDR3 is TGTGCCAGCAGTGAGGCCCCTCGGGTGGTCGGGGAGCTGTTTTTT.